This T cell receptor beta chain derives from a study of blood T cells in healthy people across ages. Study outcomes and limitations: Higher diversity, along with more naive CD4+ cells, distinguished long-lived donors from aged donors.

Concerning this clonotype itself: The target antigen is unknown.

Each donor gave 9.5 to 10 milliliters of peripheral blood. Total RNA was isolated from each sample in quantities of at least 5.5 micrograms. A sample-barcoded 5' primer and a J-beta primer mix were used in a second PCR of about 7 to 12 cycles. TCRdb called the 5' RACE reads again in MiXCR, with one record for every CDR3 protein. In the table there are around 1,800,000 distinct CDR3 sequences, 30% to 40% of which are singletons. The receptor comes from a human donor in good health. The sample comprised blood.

CDR3 nucleotides: TGTGCCTGGAGTCCCTCCCGGTGGGGTGAAAAACTGTTTTTT. As protein: CAWSPSRWGEKLFF. The rearrangement uses TRBV30 and TRBJ1-4, with D hard to call. Germline CDR1 and CDR2: GTSNPN and SVGIG (reference sequence). The V gene lost 2 bases and the J gene lost 7 bases, with 14 bases spanning the gap. The CDR3 has 14 amino acids.